Reported below is one T cell receptor beta chain. What it recognizes is unknown. Data came from immunoSEQ multiplex PCR; TCRdb stores just in-frame clones and leaves some out. The sample lists 150,000 to 200,000 clones, 75% to 90% occurring once. This sample is drawn from a study of cytomegalovirus exposure and HLA in healthy donors. Whole-study results and caveats: The investigators catalogued 150 to 200 TCR beta chains as cytomegalovirus-associated. First-cohort TCR clusters tended to co-occur in the 120 or so validation repertoires, a later analysis found.

Separation from the approximately 670-subject first cohort characterized the roughly 120-subject validation cohort, to which the donors belonged. V lost 5 bases and J lost 2, with 9 bases in between. The CDR3 length is 13 residues. The germline CDR1 and CDR2 sequences are MRHNA and SNTAGT. This TCR derives from a man aged 18 to 30 in good health and CMV-seropositive. The chain uses TRBV6-4 and TRBJ1-1, with a possible D match to TRBD1 (5 bases). Sequenced material: PBMCs. This CDR3 is CASSSRGNTEAFF. As DNA, the CDR3 is TGTGCCAGCAGTAGTAGGGGTAACACTGAAGCTTTCTTT.